These T cell receptor beta chains were read from a single sample in a study of Graves' ophthalmopathy and Graves' hyperthyroidism. TCRdb re-called the multiplex PCR reads through MiXCR, storing one row per CDR3 protein. The repertoire holds about 170,000 distinct CDR3 sequences, with 30% to 45% as singletons. The sample taken for sequencing was peripheral blood. All receptors come from a woman in her forties with Graves' ophthalmopathy. The CDR3 runs from the conserved cysteine through the conserved F or W. D genes are given only for firm matches. Expanded clones get a size class; other rows say once, few or many, or leave the size out.

V gene: TRBV5-1; J gene: TRBJ2-1; D gene: TRBD2; clone size: -; CDR3 DNA: TGCGCCAGCAGCTTGGTGACAACCAGGACTAGCGAGAACAATGAGCAGTTCTTC; CDR3 protein: CASSLVTTRTSENNEQFF
V gene: TRBV27; J gene: TRBJ1-3; D gene: -; clone size: many; CDR3 DNA: TGTGCCAGCAGTTCCTCACAGGGTTACTCTGGAAACACCATATATTTT; CDR3 protein: CASSSSQGYSGNTIYF
V gene: TRBV11-2; J gene: TRBJ2-7; D gene: -; clone size: -; CDR3 DNA: TGTGCCAGCAGCTTAGATAGGGGACTGAACTCCTACGAGCAGTACTTC; CDR3 protein: CASSLDRGLNSYEQYF
V gene: TRBV28; J gene: TRBJ2-7; D gene: -; clone size: -; CDR3 DNA: TGTGCCAGCATTGGGGTTCCCGCCTACGAGCAGTACTTC; CDR3 protein: CASIGVPAYEQYF
V gene: TRBV7-3; J gene: TRBJ2-7; D gene: -; clone size: many; CDR3 DNA: TGTGCCAGCAGCTTAAGTCTGGGTCCCTCCTACGAGCAGTACTTC; CDR3 protein: CASSLSLGPSYEQYF
V gene: TRBV7-8; J gene: TRBJ2-5; D gene: -; clone size: many; CDR3 DNA: TGTGCCAGCAGCACGGGCTCAAGGGTGTCCCAGTACTTC; CDR3 protein: CASSTGSRVSQYF
V gene: TRBV4-1; J gene: TRBJ2-7; D gene: TRBD2; clone size: many; CDR3 DNA: TGCGCCAGCAGCCACCTTTCGGGCGGGAGGACCTACGAGCAGTACTTC; CDR3 protein: CASSHLSGGRTYEQYF
V gene: TRBV28; J gene: TRBJ2-5; D gene: TRBD2; clone size: -; CDR3 DNA: TGTGCCAGCAGTTTTGGGGGGGGAAGGCAAGAGACCCAGTACTTC; CDR3 protein: CASSFGGGRQETQYF
V gene: TRBV24-1; J gene: TRBJ1-5; D gene: -; clone size: many; CDR3 DNA: TGTGCCACCAGTATTCAGGGCAATCAGCCCCAGCATTTT; CDR3 protein: CATSIQGNQPQHF
V gene: TRBV2; J gene: TRBJ1-1; D gene: -; clone size: many; CDR3 DNA: TGTGCCAGCAGTGCTGTCAGAGCGAACACTGAAGCTTTCTTT; CDR3 protein: CASSAVRANTEAFF
V gene: TRBV2; J gene: TRBJ1-1; D gene: TRBD1; clone size: many; CDR3 DNA: TGTGCCAGCAGTGACGGACAGGGGAGTGAAGCTTTCTTT; CDR3 protein: CASSDGQGSEAFF
V gene: TRBV12-3/TRBV12-4; J gene: TRBJ1-2; D gene: -; clone size: many; CDR3 DNA: TGTGCCAGCAGCGCCACGGGAGGTGGGGGGACCTATGGCTACACCTTC; CDR3 protein: CASSATGGGGTYGYTF
V gene: TRBV12-3/TRBV12-4; J gene: TRBJ1-5; D gene: -; clone size: -; CDR3 DNA: TGTGCCAGCAGTTTGGCAGGGAGCAGCCAGCCCCAGCATTTT; CDR3 protein: CASSLAGSSQPQHF
V gene: TRBV19; J gene: TRBJ2-7; D gene: -; clone size: few; CDR3 DNA: TGTGCCAGTAGTAAGGGTTCCTACGAGCAGTACTTC; CDR3 protein: CASSKGSYEQYF